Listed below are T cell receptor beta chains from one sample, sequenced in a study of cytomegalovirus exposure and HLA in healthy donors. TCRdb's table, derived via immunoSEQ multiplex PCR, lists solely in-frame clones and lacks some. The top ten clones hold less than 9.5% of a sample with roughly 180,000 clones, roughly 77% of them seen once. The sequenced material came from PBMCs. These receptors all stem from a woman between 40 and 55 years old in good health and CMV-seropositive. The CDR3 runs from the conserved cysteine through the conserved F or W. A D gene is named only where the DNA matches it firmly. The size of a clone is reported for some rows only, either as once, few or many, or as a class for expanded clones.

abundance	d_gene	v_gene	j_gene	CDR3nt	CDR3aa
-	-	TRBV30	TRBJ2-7	TGTGCCTGGACCGCCGACAACTCCTACGAGCAGTACTTC	CAWTADNSYEQYF
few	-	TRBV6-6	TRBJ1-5	TGTGCCAGCAGTCGCAGGACAGACCCGGGTCAGCCCCAGCATTTT	CASSRRTDPGQPQHF
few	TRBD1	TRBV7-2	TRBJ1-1	TGTGCCAGCAGTTTAGGACAGGGGATGATGTCTATTAGAACTGAAGCTTTCTTT	CASSLGQGMMSIRTEAFF
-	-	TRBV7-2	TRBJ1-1	TGTGCCAGCAGCTTACAAGGGGGGAACACTGAAGCTTTCTTT	CASSLQGGNTEAFF
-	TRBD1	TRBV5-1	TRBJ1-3	TGCGCCAGCAGCCCAGGGACAGGGGATCGAAACACCATATATTTT	CASSPGTGDRNTIYF
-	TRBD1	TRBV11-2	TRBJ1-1	TGTGCCAGCAGCTTACAGACAGGGGCGAGGGCTGAAGCTTTCTTT	CASSLQTGARAEAFF
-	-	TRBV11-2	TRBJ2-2	TGTGCCAGCAGCTTAATGTCTTCCGGGGAGCTGTTTTTT	CASSLMSSGELFF
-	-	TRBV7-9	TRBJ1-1	TGTGCCAGCAGGCAAGCGGGCACTGAAGCTTTCTTT	CASRQAGTEAFF
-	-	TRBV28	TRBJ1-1	TGTGCCAGCTGCGGACAGATGAACACTGAAGCTTTCTTT	CASCGQMNTEAFF
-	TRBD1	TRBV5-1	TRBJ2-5	TGCGCCAGCAGAGCGACAGGGGGCGCAGAGACCCAGTACTTC	CASRATGGAETQYF
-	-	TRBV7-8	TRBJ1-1	TGTGCCAGCAGCTTAGTAAACACTGAAGCTTTCTTT	CASSLVNTEAFF
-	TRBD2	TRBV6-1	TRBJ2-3	TGTGCCAGCAGTGACGGACTAGCGGAGACAGATACGCAGTATTTT	CASSDGLAETDTQYF
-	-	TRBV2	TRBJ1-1	TGTGCCAGCAGCGACCTGACAGGGAACACTGAAGCTTTCTTT	CASSDLTGNTEAFF
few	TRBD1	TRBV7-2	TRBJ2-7	TGTGCCAGCAGCCAGGGGGTGGAGAGTCAGTACTTC	CASSQGVESQYF
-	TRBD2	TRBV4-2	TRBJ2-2	TGTGCCAGCAGCTTAGCGGGGAACACCGGGGAGCTGTTTTTT	CASSLAGNTGELFF
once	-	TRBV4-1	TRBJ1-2	TGCGCCAGCAGCCAAGATATATTCACGGGTCTGGCTAACTATGGCTACACCTTC	CASSQDIFTGLANYGYTF
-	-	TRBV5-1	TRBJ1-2	TGCGCCAGCAGCTTCACAGGGACCTCGGGAGGCTACACCTTC	CASSFTGTSGGYTF
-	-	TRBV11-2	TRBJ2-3	TGTGCCAGCAGCTTAGATTTGGCTTATACGCAGTATTTT	CASSLDLAYTQYF
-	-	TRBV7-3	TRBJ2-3	TGTGCCAGCAGCTCCCGGGCCGGGGGTGGAACAGATACGCAGTATTTT	CASSSRAGGGTDTQYF
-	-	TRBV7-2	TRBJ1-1	TGTGCCAGCAGCTCACAGGGTACGGTGGACACTGAAGCTTTCTTT	CASSSQGTVDTEAFF
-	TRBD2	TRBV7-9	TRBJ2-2	TGTGCCAGCAGCTTGGGACTAGCGGGAGGGACCACCGGGGAGCTGTTTTTT	CASSLGLAGGTTGELFF
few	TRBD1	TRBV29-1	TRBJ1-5	TGCAGCGTTGAGGACAGGGAGGGTCAGCCCCAGCATTTT	CSVEDREGQPQHF
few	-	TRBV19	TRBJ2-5	TGTGCCAGTAGTAGGACTTTTAGAGAGACCCAGTACTTC	CASSRTFRETQYF
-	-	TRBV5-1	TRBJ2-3	TGCGCCAGCAGCCTCCCCGGCTCTAGGGGAACAGATACGCAGTATTTT	CASSLPGSRGTDTQYF
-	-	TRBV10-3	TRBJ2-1	TGTGCCATCAGCATAAACGGAGGGAGGTTGGATGAGCAGTTCTTC	CAISINGGRLDEQFF
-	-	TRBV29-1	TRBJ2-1	TGCAGCGTTGTTGTAGCGTCCTACAATGAGCAGTTCTTC	CSVVVASYNEQFF
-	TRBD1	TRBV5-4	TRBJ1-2	TGTGCCAGCAGCCGAATACGGGACAGGGATAACTATGGCTACACCTTC	CASSRIRDRDNYGYTF
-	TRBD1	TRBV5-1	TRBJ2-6	TGCGCCAGCAGCTTGACGGGACAGTCGTCTGGGGCCAACGTCCTGACTTTC	CASSLTGQSSGANVLTF
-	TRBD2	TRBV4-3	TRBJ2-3	TGCGCCAGCAGCCAAGAGGAGTCTAGCGGGGCCTCAGATACGCAGTATTTT	CASSQEESSGASDTQYF
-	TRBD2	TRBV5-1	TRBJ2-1	TGCGCCAGCAGCTTGGCAATGGCTAGCGGGAGTTTGCTGTTCTTC	CASSLAMASGSLLFF
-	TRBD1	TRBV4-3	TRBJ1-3	TGCGCCAGCAGCCATGACTACCGGGTGGGGACAGGGAGTGTCACCATATATTTT	CASSHDYRVGTGSVTIYF
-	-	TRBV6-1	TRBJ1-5	TGTGCCAGCAGTGAAGGAAGGGCGGGTCAGCCCCAGCATTTT	CASSEGRAGQPQHF
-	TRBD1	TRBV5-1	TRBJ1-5	TGCGCCAGCAGCTTGAATCCTACAGGGGCTAATCAGCCCCAGCATTTT	CASSLNPTGANQPQHF
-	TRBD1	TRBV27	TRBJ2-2	TGTGCCAGCAGCTGGGACAGCCCGAACACCGGGGAGCTGTTTTTT	CASSWDSPNTGELFF
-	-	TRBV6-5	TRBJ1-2	TGTGCCAGCAGTGGCCCCGGGTCTAGCTATGGCTACACCTTC	CASSGPGSSYGYTF
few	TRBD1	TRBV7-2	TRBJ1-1	TGTGCCAGCAGCGAGAGGACAGGAGTCAACACTGAAGCTTTCTTT	CASSERTGVNTEAFF
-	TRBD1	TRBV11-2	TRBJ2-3	TGTGCCAGCAGCCCGCACGGGGCAGGGGGCGCGGATACGCAGTATTTT	CASSPHGAGGADTQYF